Presented here are 20 T cell receptor beta chains from one specimen sequenced in a study of OX40 agonist ivuxolimab in advanced cancers. Here immunoSEQ multiplex PCR was the method, and the copy in TCRdb shows in-frame clones only, minus some. The top ten hold 4.5% to 7.5% of the sample, which has about 72,000 clones, about 90% seen once. Sequencing was performed on CD4+ or CD8+ T cells sorted from blood, taken in a trial of the OX40 agonist ivuxolimab. The receptors come from an adult with an advanced solid tumor such as melanoma, head and neck, liver or kidney cancer.

The rearrangement joins TRBV7-2 to TRBJ2-7, with 9 positions matching TRBD2. This CDR3 region has 17 residues. In germline, CDR1 is SGHTA, CDR2 FQGNSA. After removal of 1 base from V and 0 bases from J, the junction contained 7 bases not matched to a gene. CDR3 loop: CASSLGASGMSSYEQYF. CDR3 nucleotides: TGTGCCAGCAGCTTAGGGGCTAGCGGGATGAGCTCCTACGAGCAGTACTTC.

J is TRBJ2-7 and V is TRBV4-2; 8 bases fit TRBD2. Germline values: CDR1 LGHNA, CDR2 YNFKEQ. CDR3 length: 17 residues. V was clipped by 0 bases and J by 5 bases; unmatched bases: 12. The CDR3, as DNA: TGTGCCAGCAGCCAAGATAACCCCCTGCTAGCGGGCCACGAGCAGTACTTC. This sequence encodes CASSQDNPLLAGHEQYF.

This chain links TRBV13 with TRBJ2-1; D not resolved. The CDR3 loop spans 13 amino acids. CDR1 is PRHDT and CDR2 is FYEKMQ in the germline V gene (reference sequence). Trimming stripped 2 bases from V and 7 bases from J, with 9 bases between. The CDR3 reads CASSLFVGNEQFF. The CDR3 DNA is TGTGCCAGCAGCTTATTTGTAGGTAATGAGCAGTTCTTC.

V and J are TRBV6-5 and TRBJ2-1; possible D gene TRBD2, 5 bases. CDR1 is MNHEY and CDR2 is SVGAGI in the germline V gene. The CDR3 is made up of 15 amino acids. The V end lost 6 bases, the J end lost 4 bases, and 16 bases lay between the germline ends. The CDR3 protein is CASRGTGSLYNEQFF. The CDR3 DNA reads as TGTGCCAGCAGGGGTACGGGGAGTCTATACAATGAGCAGTTCTTC.

The chain combines TRBV7-9 with TRBJ1-1; tentative D call: TRBD1 (5 bases). The germline V and J ends were trimmed by 4 bases and 4 bases, with 16 bases remaining between them. The germline CDR1 and CDR2 sequences are SEHNR and FQNEAQ (reference sequence). CDR3 size: 15 residues. The CDR3 nucleotides are TGTGCCAGCAGCTCCCTCAGTGGGGGTGCCACTGAAGCTTTCTTT. Protein sequence: CASSSLSGGATEAFF. Supplemented by reference TRBV7-9 and TRBJ1-1, the full variable domain reads DTGVSQNPRHKITKRGQNVTFRCDPISEHNRLYWYRQTLGQGPEFLTYFQNEAQLEKSRLLSDRFSAERPKGSFSTLEIQRTEQGDSAMYLCASSSLSGGATEAFFGQGTRLTVV.

CDR3 sequence: CASSYSTGSLNGYTF. The CDR3 region has the DNA TGTGCCAGCAGTTACAGTACAGGGAGTTTAAACGGCTACACCTTC. V usage is TRBV6-6 and J usage is TRBJ1-2, with TRBD1 as a possible D gene (6 bases). The CDR3 runs 15 residues. Germline V gene data show CDR1 as MNHNY and CDR2 as SVGAGI (reference sequence). Deletions cut 2 bases from V and 8 bases from J, with 18 bases between.

In DNA form, the CDR3 reads TGTGCCAGCAGTGCACTAGCGGCTAGCACAGATACGCAGTATTTT. Its translation: CASSALAASTDTQYF. This sequence joins TRBV6-4 and TRBJ2-3, with 8 bases matching TRBD2. J was trimmed by 0 bases and V by 4 bases; bases with no gene match: 3. Looked up from germline, CDR1 is MRHNA and CDR2 is SNTAGT. The CDR3 is made up of 15 amino acids.

V is TRBV7-9 and J is TRBJ2-2; D is possibly TRBD2 (6 bases). Germline CDR1 reads SEHNR; CDR2 reads FQNEAQ (reference sequence). V dropped 5 bases and J dropped 5 bases, with 27 bases sitting between them. The CDR3 covers 19 residues. CDR3 nucleotides: TGTGCCAGCAGCGCCCCCGGTGGAGGGATAATTGATGGGACCGGGGAGCTGTTTTTT. Residues: CASSAPGGGIIDGTGELFF.

This clone was counted once. J is TRBJ2-1 and V is TRBV7-2; TRBD1 or TRBD2 may be the D gene (5 bases each). V lost 6 bases, J lost 8 bases, and 11 bases lay in between. This CDR3 region has 12 residues. In germline, CDR1 is SGHTA, CDR2 FQGNSA. CDR3 in amino acids: CASRAVGHEQFF. CDR3 bases: TGTGCCAGCAGGGCGGTGGGACATGAGCAGTTCTTC.

V usage is TRBV5-5 and J usage is TRBJ1-6; tentatively, D is TRBD1 (5 bases). V lost 3 bases and J lost 11, with 12 bases in between. CDR3 length: 13 residues. From germline, CDR1 is SGHKS and CDR2 YYEKEE (reference sequence). CDR3 protein: CASSSGRGAPLHF. CDR3 in DNA: TGTGCCAGCAGCTCCGGACGGGGGGCACCCCTCCACTTT.

The gene calls are TRBV5-8 and TRBJ1-2; tentative D call: TRBD1 (5 bases). Per the germline V gene, CDR1 is SGHTS and CDR2 is YDEGEE. Trimming removed 8 bases from V and 5 bases from J, with 19 bases in between. The CDR3 contains 14 residues. CDR3 DNA: TGTGCCAGTACCTATCGCGACAGTCAATATGGCTACACCTTC. It translates to CASTYRDSQYGYTF.

The CDR3 here is CASSLGHLSNQPQHF. The CDR3 nucleotides are TGTGCCAGCAGCTTGGGACACTTAAGCAATCAGCCCCAGCATTTT. The chain recombines TRBV5-8 with TRBJ1-5, with D uncertain. The V end was cut by 0 bases, the J end by 1 base, with 8 bases between. This CDR3 contains 15 residues. In germline, CDR1 is SGHTS, CDR2 YDEGEE. The full variable domain, with the rest looked up from reference TRBV5-8 and TRBJ1-5, is EAGVTQSPTHLIKTRGQQATLRCSPISGHTSVYWYQQALGLGLQFLLWYDEGEERNRGNFPPRFSGRQFPNYSSELNVNALELEDSALYLCASSLGHLSNQPQHFGDGTRLSIL.

The genes are TRBV15 and TRBJ2-1; 7 nucleotides match TRBD1. The J segment lost 8 bases and the V segment lost 5 bases, leaving 6 bases of the junction unmatched. Germline-derived CDR1 and CDR2 are LNHNV and YYDKDF (reference sequence). This CDR3 region has 13 residues. In nucleotides, the CDR3 is TGTGCCACCAGCGAATACAGGGGCGATGAGCAGTTCTTC. The encoded protein is CATSEYRGDEQFF.

This chain joins TRBV7-2 and TRBJ2-7, with D unresolved. The CDR3 loop spans 13 amino acids. Trimming left V 4 bases short and J 3 bases short, with 10 bases between. Germline V gene data show CDR1 as SGHTA and CDR2 as FQGNSA. This chain's CDR3 is CASSSGSYYEQYF. The CDR3 bases are TGTGCCAGCAGCTCCGGTTCGTACTACGAGCAGTACTTC. Full variable domain (outside the CDR3, taken from reference TRBV7-2 and TRBJ2-7): GAGVSQSPSNKVTEKGKDVELRCDPISGHTALYWYRQSLGQGLEFLIYFQGNSAPDKSGLPSDRFSAERTGGSVSTLTIQRTQQEDSAVYLCASSSGSYYEQYFGPGTRLTVT.

This sequence joins TRBV2 and TRBJ2-1; D ambiguous. CDR1 is SNHLY and CDR2 is FYNNEI in the germline V gene. V lost 7 bases to trimming and J lost 6 bases, with 7 bases between them. The CDR3 covers 11 residues. In DNA form, the CDR3 reads TGTGCCAGCATTGGAACCAATGAGCAGTTCTTC. Amino acid sequence: CASIGTNEQFF.

This chain joins TRBV27 and TRBJ1-2; D uncertain. CDR1 and CDR2 (germline): MNHEY, SMNVEV (reference sequence). The CDR3 covers 16 residues. Trimming took off 1 base at V and 0 bases at J, with 12 bases between the two ends. CDR3 nucleotide sequence: TGTGCCAGCAGTTTATTGGGGAGAGTTCCTAACTATGGCTACACCTTC. It yields the protein CASSLLGRVPNYGYTF.

CDR3 residues: CASTLPLAGGPETQYF. CDR3 DNA sequence: TGTGCCAGCACCCTACCGCTAGCGGGAGGGCCTGAGACCCAGTACTTC. The rearrangement links TRBV6-4 to TRBJ2-5; 12 bases line up with TRBD2. The CDR3 is 16 amino acids. With 7 bases clipped from V and 5 bases from J, the junction kept 11 bases outside the gene matches. The V gene's germline CDR1 is MRHNA and CDR2 SNTAGT.

By share, this clone counts as medium-sized. V gene TRBV7-9 combines with J gene TRBJ1-2; a possible D gene is TRBD1 (6 bases). The V gene's germline CDR1 is SEHNR and CDR2 FQNEAQ (reference sequence). V was clipped by 0 bases and J by 7 bases, with 12 bases between them. CDR3 length: 14 amino acids. CDR3 protein: CASSLALGASGYTF. The CDR3 DNA reads TGTGCCAGCAGCTTAGCTCTGGGGGCGAGTGGCTACACCTTC.

CDR3 sequence reads: CASSLPLGVNYGYTF. CDR3 in DNA: TGTGCCAGCAGCTTGCCCTTGGGGGTGAACTATGGCTACACCTTC. V and J are TRBV5-4 and TRBJ1-2; weak D call: TRBD1 (5 bases). Germline lookup yields CDR1 SGHNT and CDR2 YYREEE (reference sequence). The CDR3 runs 15 residues. With 1 base removed from V and 2 bases from J, the gap between germline ends came to 12 bases.

The sample holds one count of this clone. The chain recombines TRBV5-4 with TRBJ2-3, with 12 bases that match TRBD2. J lost 2 bases, V lost 2 bases, and 3 bases had no gene match. Germline lookup yields CDR1 SGHNT and CDR2 YYREEE (reference sequence). The CDR3 is 16 residues long. CDR3 DNA sequence: TGTGCCAGCAGCTTATGGACTAGCGGGACCACAGATACGCAGTATTTT. This gives the protein CASSLWTSGTTDTQYF.